This entry is about one T cell receptor beta chain. As yet, its antigen is unknown. This sample stems from a study of beta chain features in type 1 diabetes. The investigators reverse transcribed all of the isolated RNA, so they sequenced expressed TCRB transcripts. The repertoire was sequenced with immunoSEQ multiplex PCR; TCRdb's copy has only in-frame clones and lacks some. The data hold some 900,000 clones, with roughly 16% observed a single time. Study-wide points: Fewer junction insertions and more nucleotide deletions appeared in type 1 diabetes patients.

This TCR was sampled from a woman younger than 35 in good health. The sequenced sample was naive CD4+ T cells from blood.

The CDR3 spells CASSLLSGWSYEQYF. DNA of the CDR3: TGCGCCAGCAGCTTGTTATCTGGGTGGTCCTACGAGCAGTACTTC. The chain is built from TRBV5-1 and TRBJ2-7, with D uncertain. Germline loops: CDR1 SGHRS, CDR2 YFSETQ. V shed 1 base and J shed 1 base, with 12 bases lying between them. The CDR3 consists of 15 residues.